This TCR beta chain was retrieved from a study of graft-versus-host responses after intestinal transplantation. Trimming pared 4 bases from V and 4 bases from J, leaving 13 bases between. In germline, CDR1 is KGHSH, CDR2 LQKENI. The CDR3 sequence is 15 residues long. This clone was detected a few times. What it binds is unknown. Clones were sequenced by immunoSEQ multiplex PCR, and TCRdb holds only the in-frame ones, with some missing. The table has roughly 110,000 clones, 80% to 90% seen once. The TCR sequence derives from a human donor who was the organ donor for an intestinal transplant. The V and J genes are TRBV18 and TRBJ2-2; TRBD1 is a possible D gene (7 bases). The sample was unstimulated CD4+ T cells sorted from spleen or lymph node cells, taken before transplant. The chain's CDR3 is CASSRSQGGTGELFF. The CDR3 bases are TGTGCCAGCTCACGATCGCAGGGGGGCACCGGGGAGCTGTTTTTT.